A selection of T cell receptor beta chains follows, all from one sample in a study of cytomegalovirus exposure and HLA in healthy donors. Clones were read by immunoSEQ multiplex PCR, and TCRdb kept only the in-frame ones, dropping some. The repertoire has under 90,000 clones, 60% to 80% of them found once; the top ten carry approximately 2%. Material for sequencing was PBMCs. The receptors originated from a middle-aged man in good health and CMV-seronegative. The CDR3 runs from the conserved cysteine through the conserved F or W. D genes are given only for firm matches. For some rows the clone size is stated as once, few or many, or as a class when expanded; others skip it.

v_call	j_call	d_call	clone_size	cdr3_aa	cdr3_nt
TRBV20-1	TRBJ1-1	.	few	CSASRQVEAFF	TGCAGTGCTAGCCGACAGGTTGAAGCTTTCTTT
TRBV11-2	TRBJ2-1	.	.	CASSSGQYNEQFF	TGTGCCAGCAGCTCAGGACAGTACAATGAGCAGTTCTTC
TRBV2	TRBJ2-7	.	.	CASAKTGGIGYEQYF	TGTGCCAGCGCGAAGACTGGCGGGATAGGGTACGAGCAGTACTTC
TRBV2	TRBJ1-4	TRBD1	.	CASRDRVTNEKLFF	TGTGCCAGCAGGGACAGGGTAACTAATGAAAAACTGTTTTTT
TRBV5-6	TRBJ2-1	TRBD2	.	CASSLGWTSGRMDEQFF	TGTGCCAGCAGCTTGGGTTGGACTAGCGGGAGAATGGATGAGCAGTTCTTC
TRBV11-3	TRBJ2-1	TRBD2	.	CASSLVLSGGAYYNEQFF	TGTGCCAGCAGCTTAGTACTTAGCGGGGGGGCCTACTACAATGAGCAGTTCTTC
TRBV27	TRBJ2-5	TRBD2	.	CASSFLGSAGGQETQYF	TGTGCCAGCAGTTTCTTGGGGTCAGCGGGGGGGCAAGAGACCCAGTACTTC
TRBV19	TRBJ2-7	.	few	CASSTTWATYEQYF	TGTGCCAGTAGTACGACGTGGGCAACCTACGAGCAGTACTTC
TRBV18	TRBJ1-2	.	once	CASSPTENYGYTF	TGTGCCAGCTCACCAACAGAAAACTATGGCTACACCTTC
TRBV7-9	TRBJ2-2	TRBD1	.	CASSPDRVRNTGELFF	TGTGCCAGCAGCCCCGACAGGGTTCGGAACACCGGGGAGCTGTTTTTT
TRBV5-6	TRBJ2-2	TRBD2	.	CASSSGLADTGELFF	TGTGCCAGCAGCTCGGGACTAGCGGACACCGGGGAGCTGTTTTTT
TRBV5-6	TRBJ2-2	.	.	CASSFTRENTGELFF	TGTGCCAGCAGCTTCACTAGGGAAAACACCGGGGAGCTGTTTTTT
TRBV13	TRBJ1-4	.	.	CASSLRGHPYNEKLFF	TGTGCCAGCAGTTTAAGGGGACACCCCTATAATGAAAAACTGTTTTTT
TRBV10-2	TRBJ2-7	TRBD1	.	CASSDRGTTYEQYF	TGCGCCAGCAGTGACAGGGGGACAACTTACGAGCAGTACTTC
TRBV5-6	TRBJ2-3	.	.	CASSSFMVRSTDTQYF	TGTGCCAGCAGCTCATTTATGGTCAGAAGCACAGATACGCAGTATTTT
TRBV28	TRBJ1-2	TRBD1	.	CASSSTGVNYGYTF	TGTGCCAGCAGTTCGACAGGGGTAAACTATGGCTACACCTTC
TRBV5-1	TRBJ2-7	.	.	CASSLVRGSLVEQYF	TGCGCCAGCAGCTTGGTGCGGGGTTCCCTAGTCGAGCAGTACTTC
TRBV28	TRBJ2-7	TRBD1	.	CASSPGQVYEQYF	TGTGCCAGCAGTCCGGGACAGGTCTACGAGCAGTACTTC
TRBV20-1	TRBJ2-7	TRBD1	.	CSARGPDRACF	TGCAGTGCTAGAGGGCCGGACAGGGCCTGCTTC
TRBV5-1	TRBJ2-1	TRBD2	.	CASSLRREGEQFF	TGCGCCAGCAGCTTGAGACGGGAGGGGGAGCAGTTCTTC
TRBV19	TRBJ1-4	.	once	CASTGRATNEKLFF	TGTGCCAGTACAGGCAGGGCAACTAATGAAAAACTGTTTTTT
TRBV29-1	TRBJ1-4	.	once	CSVRDDGAEKLFF	TGCAGCGTTCGTGATGATGGGGCAGAAAAACTGTTTTTT
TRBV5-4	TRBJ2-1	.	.	CATETTGYNEQFF	TGTGCCACCGAAACTACCGGCTACAATGAGCAGTTCTTC
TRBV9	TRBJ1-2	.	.	CASSVVTGINYGYTF	TGTGCCAGCAGCGTAGTAACGGGGATAAACTATGGCTACACCTTC
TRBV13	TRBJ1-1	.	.	CASSFRQTTEAFF	TGTGCCAGCAGCTTCCGACAGACCACTGAAGCTTTCTTT
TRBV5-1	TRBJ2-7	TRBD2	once	CASSLGPRASGILTYEQYF	TGCGCCAGCAGCTTGGGGCCCCGCGCTAGCGGAATACTAACCTACGAGCAGTACTTC
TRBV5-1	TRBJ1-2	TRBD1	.	CASSSGQAYGYTF	TGCGCCAGCAGCTCCGGACAGGCCTATGGCTACACCTTC
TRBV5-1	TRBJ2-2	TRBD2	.	CASSGSSGESRTGELFF	TGCGCCAGCAGCGGGTCTAGCGGGGAATCCCGCACCGGGGAGCTGTTTTTT
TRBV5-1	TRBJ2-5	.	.	CASSLRRDQETQYF	TGCGCCAGCAGCCTCCGCAGGGACCAAGAGACCCAGTACTTC
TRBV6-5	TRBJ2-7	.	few	CASGSSSYEQYF	TGTGCCAGCGGGAGTAGCAGCTACGAGCAGTACTTC
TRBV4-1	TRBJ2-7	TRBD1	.	CASSQVVGGGTGSYEQYF	TGCGCCAGCAGCCAAGTTGTCGGCGGTGGGACAGGGTCCTACGAGCAGTACTTC
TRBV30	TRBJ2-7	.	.	CAGGGQREGYEQYF	TGTGCCGGGGGGGGGCAGCGGGAAGGATACGAGCAGTACTTC
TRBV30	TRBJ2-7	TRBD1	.	CAWSAGTGGGYEQYF	TGTGCCTGGAGTGCAGGGACAGGCGGAGGCTACGAGCAGTACTTC
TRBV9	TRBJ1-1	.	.	CASGQMNTEAFF	TGTGCCAGCGGACAGATGAACACTGAAGCTTTCTTT
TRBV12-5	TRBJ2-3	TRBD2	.	CASGPAGGWLTDTQYF	TGTGCTAGTGGCCCTGCGGGGGGCTGGCTCACAGATACGCAGTATTTT